A single sample is the source of the 27 T cell receptor beta chains below, sequenced in a study of shared T cell receptors in the human thymus. Measured with immunoSEQ multiplex PCR; TCRdb has only the in-frame clones, and not every one. The table shows 600,000 or so clones, with 87% occurring only once. This sample also appeared in a second study, on human thymus T cells.

Sample: thymocytes. The receptors shown here come from a boy less than two years old with a congenital heart defect.

The chain couples TRBV27 to TRBJ2-7; D may be TRBD1 (6 bases). The V gene's germline CDR1 is MNHEY and CDR2 SMNVEV (reference sequence). Between the trimmed V and J ends, which lost 6 bases and 3 bases, there was a span of 12 bases. The CDR3 contains 13 residues. In nucleotides, the CDR3 is TGTGCCAGCAGCTACAGGACAGACTACGAGCAGTACTTC. Its translation: CASSYRTDYEQYF.

V gene TRBV15 combines with J gene TRBJ1-2; D gene unclear. Germline V gives CDR1 LNHNV, CDR2 YYDKDF (reference sequence). The CDR3 has 17 residues. V gave up 1 base and J gave up 3 bases, with 18 bases separating them. Written as DNA, the CDR3 is TGTGCCACCAGCAGAGGTAACAGCCGTAAGGTTTACTATGGCTACACCTTC. It encodes CATSRGNSRKVYYGYTF. Combining the CDR3 with reference TRBV15 and TRBJ1-2 gives the whole variable domain DAMVIQNPRYQVTQFGKPVTLSCSQTLNHNVMYWYQQKSSQAPKLLFHYYDKDFNNEADTPDNFQSRRPNTSFCFLDIRSPGLGDTAMYLCATSRGNSRKVYYGYTFGSGTRLTVV.

Only one count was recorded for this clone. This chain uses TRBV2 with TRBJ1-1; 9 positions agree with TRBD1. V was pared by 6 bases and J by 0 bases, with 5 bases of the junction left unmatched. CDR3 length: 15 residues. From germline, CDR1 is SNHLY and CDR2 FYNNEI. The CDR3 DNA follows: TGTGCCAGCAGGGATGACAGGGGGATGAACACTGAAGCTTTCTTT. It is translated as CASRDDRGMNTEAFF.

This clone was counted once. V gene TRBV5-1 combines with J gene TRBJ2-5; 9 nucleotides agree with TRBD1. With 4 bases clipped from V and 5 bases from J, the junction kept 21 bases outside the gene matches. The CDR3 contains 19 residues. CDR1 SGHRS and CDR2 YFSETQ come from the germline V gene. The CDR3 sequence is CASSPRIQIDRGIEETQYF. The CDR3 coding sequence is TGCGCCAGCAGCCCCCGGATACAAATAGACAGGGGGATTGAGGAGACCCAGTACTTC. The full variable domain, completed using reference TRBV5-1 and TRBJ2-5, is KAGVTQTPRYLIKTRGQQVTLSCSPISGHRSVSWYQQTPGQGLQFLFEYFSETQRNKGNFPGRFSGRQFSNSRSEMNVSTLELGDSALYLCASSPRIQIDRGIEETQYFGPGTRLLVL.

The count of this clone is one. This chain joins TRBV6-6 and TRBJ2-7; 7 bases agree with TRBD1. Trimming cost V 5 bases and J 2 bases; bases outside gene matches: 12. This CDR3 has 16 amino acids. The germline gives CDR1 MNHNY, CDR2 SVGAGI (reference sequence). CDR3 sequence: CASSADRAALAYEQYF. For the CDR3, the DNA is TGTGCCAGCAGTGCCGACAGGGCCGCTCTCGCCTACGAGCAGTACTTC.

The chain has TRBV7-3 and TRBJ2-7; a weak D match, TRBD2 (5 bases). CDR1 and CDR2 (germline): SGHTA, FQGTGA. Between the trimmed V and J ends, which lost 3 bases and 0 bases, there was a span of 21 bases. This CDR3 comprises 18 residues. CDR3 in amino acids: CASSFPPPADLSSYEQYF. CDR3 sequence (DNA): TGTGCCAGCAGCTTTCCCCCGCCAGCGGATCTTAGCTCCTACGAGCAGTACTTC. Together with reference TRBV7-3 and TRBJ2-7, the CDR3 gives the full variable domain: GAGVSQTPSNKVTEKGKYVELRCDPISGHTALYWYRQSLGQGPEFLIYFQGTGAADDSGLPNDRFFAVRPEGSVSTLKIQRTERGDSAVYLCASSFPPPADLSSYEQYFGPGTRLTVT.

The rearrangement joins TRBV4-3 to TRBJ2-1; 8 bases line up with TRBD1. Germline lookup yields CDR1 LGHNA and CDR2 YSLEER. V was clipped by 6 bases and J by 5 bases; unmatched bases: 18. This CDR3 contains 18 residues. The CDR3 DNA is TGCGCCAGCAGTCACTCCTCCTTCGACAGGGGCAAGAACAATGAGCAGTTCTTC. Translation gives CASSHSSFDRGKNNEQFF.

This rearrangement joins TRBV14 to TRBJ2-2; TRBD1 might be the D (5 bases). Germline V gives CDR1 SGHDN, CDR2 FVKESK. The CDR3 runs to 14 residues. The V end was cut by 4 bases, the J end by 4 bases, with 10 bases between. The CDR3 DNA sequence: TGTGCCAGCAGCCTAAGGGGTCTCACCGGGGAGCTGTTTTTT. It translates to CASSLRGLTGELFF.

This rearrangement joins TRBV19 to TRBJ2-5, with D uncertain. Trimming took off 4 bases at V and 1 base at J, with 13 bases between the two ends. In germline, CDR1 is LNHDA, CDR2 SQIVND (reference sequence). The CDR3 has 15 residues. In DNA form, the CDR3 reads TGTGCCAGTAGTAACCCTGGGCAGTTCCAAGAGACCCAGTACTTC. Encoded protein: CASSNPGQFQETQYF.

The chain combines TRBV30 with TRBJ1-2, with 12 bases matching TRBD1. Germline V lookup: CDR1 GTSNPN, CDR2 SVGIG (reference sequence). This CDR3 is built from 16 residues. J gave up 8 bases and V 0 bases, and 10 bases lay outside the gene matches. This CDR3 reads CAWSVLTGQGASGYTF. The CDR3 DNA reads TGTGCCTGGAGTGTATTGACGGGACAGGGGGCGTCGGGCTACACCTTC.

The gene calls are TRBV5-1 and TRBJ1-4, with no clear D. Germline values: CDR1 SGHRS, CDR2 YFSETQ. The CDR3 is 15 amino acids. Deletions cut 5 bases from V and 0 bases from J, with 11 bases between. The CDR3 nucleotides read TGCGCCAGCAGAACCGGGAGGGCAACTAATGAAAAACTGTTTTTT. This gives the protein CASRTGRATNEKLFF. Complete variable domain (other parts from reference TRBV5-1 and TRBJ1-4): KAGVTQTPRYLIKTRGQQVTLSCSPISGHRSVSWYQQTPGQGLQFLFEYFSETQRNKGNFPGRFSGRQFSNSRSEMNVSTLELGDSALYLCASRTGRATNEKLFFGSGTQLSVL.

The chain recombines TRBV2 with TRBJ1-1; possible D gene TRBD1, 5 bases. CDR1 and CDR2 from the germline V gene are SNHLY and FYNNEI. Trimming removed 8 bases from V and 4 bases from J, with 14 bases in between. The CDR3 is made up of 13 amino acids. Here the CDR3 reads CASERGGTTEAFF. The CDR3 nucleotides are TGTGCCAGCGAGAGGGGAGGGACCACTGAAGCTTTCTTT.

This chain connects TRBV5-6 to TRBJ1-2; 12 bases are shared with TRBD1. CDR3 length: 17 residues. CDR1 SGHDT and CDR2 YYEEEE come from the germline V gene. V lost 2 bases to trimming and J lost 4 bases; unmatched junction nucleotides: 9. The CDR3 coding sequence is TGTGCCAGCAGCTTAGCCGGGACAGGGGGCCCCCGCTATGGCTACACCTTC. Its translation is CASSLAGTGGPRYGYTF.

The V call is TRBV2, the J call TRBJ2-2; 7 bases match TRBD2. V was clipped by 10 bases and J by 6 bases; unmatched bases: 14. CDR3 length: 15 residues. From germline, CDR1 is SNHLY and CDR2 FYNNEI. The CDR3 DNA is TGTGCCACCGTGGGGGAGCGGGGAGGGGCCGGGGAGCTGTTTTTT. It encodes CATVGERGGAGELFF.

The chain combines TRBV4-1 with TRBJ2-7; 8 bases map to TRBD2. V trimming: 0 bases; J trimming: 4 bases; junction bases outside the gene matches: 17. The germline CDR1 and CDR2 sequences are MGHRA and YSYEKL. This CDR3 contains 19 residues. CDR3 sequence (DNA): TGCGCCAGCAGCCAAGACCCGAGAGCGGGGGATAACGCGGGATACGAGCAGTACTTC. It is translated as CASSQDPRAGDNAGYEQYF.

The chain joins TRBV5-1 to TRBJ2-7; 9 bases map to TRBD1. CDR1 is SGHRS and CDR2 is YFSETQ in the germline V gene. The CDR3 is 16 amino acids. V was clipped by 1 base and J by 3 bases; unmatched bases: 8. The DNA of the CDR3 is TGCGCCAGCAGCTTGTTGGGACAGGGAGGAAACTACGAGCAGTACTTC. This translates into CASSLLGQGGNYEQYF.

This rearrangement joins TRBV5-6 to TRBJ2-7, with D perhaps TRBD1 (6 bases). The CDR3 is 15 amino acids. Trimming left V 4 bases short and J 7 bases short, with 21 bases between. Germline assignment: CDR1 SGHDT and CDR2 YYEEEE. The chain's CDR3 is CASSQGLGIRYEQYF. The CDR3 nucleotides are TGTGCCAGCAGCCAGGGGCTGGGAATCCGGTATGAGCAGTACTTC. The full variable domain, its missing parts supplied by reference TRBV5-6 and TRBJ2-7, is DAGVTQSPTHLIKTRGQQVTLRCSPKSGHDTVSWYQQALGQGPQFIFQYYEEEERQRGNFPDRFSGHQFPNYSSELNVNALLLGDSALYLCASSQGLGIRYEQYFGPGTRLTVT.

V gene TRBV6-1 combines with J gene TRBJ2-7; 8 bases are shared with TRBD1. The germline V gene encodes CDR1 MNHNS and CDR2 SASEGT. The junction had 11 bases not matched to a gene; V was cut back by 1 base and J by 6 bases. The CDR3 spans 16 residues. This chain's CDR3 is CASSEGPRTGSGEQYF. CDR3 DNA sequence: TGTGCCAGCAGTGAAGGACCCCGGACAGGGTCGGGCGAGCAGTACTTC.

The CDR3 region has the DNA TGTGCCAGCAGCGGACAGGGAATGGGAGAGACCCAGTACTTC. This encodes CASSGQGMGETQYF. J is TRBJ2-5 and V is TRBV5-4, with 8 bases lining up with TRBD1. The germline V gene has CDR1 SGHNT and CDR2 YYREEE (reference sequence). This CDR3 region has 14 residues. With V trimmed by 4 bases and J by 4 bases, 6 bases remained unmatched.

This chain connects TRBV28 to TRBJ1-1; TRBD1 is a possible D gene (5 bases). V shed 2 bases and J shed 5 bases, with 15 bases lying between them. The CDR3 covers 15 residues. Germline CDR1 and CDR2: MDHEN and SYDVKM. In DNA, the CDR3 is TGTGCCAGCAGTTTACGGCCAGGGAGGCGGACTGAAGCTTTCTTT. Its protein is CASSLRPGRRTEAFF.

This clone occurred once. The chain combines TRBV11-2 with TRBJ1-2; D remains unclear. Germline V lookup: CDR1 SGHAT, CDR2 FQNNGV. V was cut by 8 bases and J by 6 bases, with 19 bases left in between. This CDR3 comprises 14 residues. The CDR3 region has the DNA TGTGCCAGCTCTCCAGGCCCTATCCCTCATGGCTACACCTTC. Translation gives CASSPGPIPHGYTF.

The chain is built from TRBV19 and TRBJ2-3, with D unresolved. Trimming removed 7 bases from V and 1 base from J, with 9 bases in between. The germline V gene has CDR1 LNHDA and CDR2 SQIVND (reference sequence). CDR3 length: 13 residues. The DNA for the CDR3 is TGTGCCAGTACTGTCCTCGGCACAGATACGCAGTATTTT. Its protein is CASTVLGTDTQYF.

This clone was detected a few times. The V and J genes are TRBV6-4 and TRBJ2-3; 12 bases agree with TRBD2. Unmatched junction bases numbered 5, after V lost 2 bases and J lost 8 bases. The CDR3 contains 15 residues. CDR1 and CDR2 (germline): MRHNA, SNTAGT. CDR3 DNA: TGTGCCAGCAGTGACCCTAGCGGGGGGGCTGGTACGCAGTATTTT. It translates to CASSDPSGGAGTQYF.

The gene calls are TRBV6-6 and TRBJ1-2, with TRBD1 identical over 8 bases. The CDR3 has 16 amino acids. CDR1 MNHNY and CDR2 SVGAGI come from the germline V gene (reference sequence). The ends lost 0 bases at V and 4 bases at J; junction bases unmatched: 7. CDR3 DNA sequence: TGTGCCAGCAGTTACTCGACAGGGGTCGGTGCCTATGGCTACACCTTC. Residues: CASSYSTGVGAYGYTF.

The chain links TRBV7-9 to TRBJ2-7, with D possibly TRBD2 on 6 matching bases. V lost 5 bases and J lost 3, with 20 bases in between. Germline CDR1 reads SEHNR; CDR2 reads FQNEAQ (reference sequence). CDR3 size: 16 residues. The CDR3 sequence is CASSGRDFFALYEQYF. The DNA of the CDR3 is TGTGCCAGCAGCGGCCGGGACTTCTTTGCCCTCTACGAGCAGTACTTC.

This clone was recorded once. The chain recombines TRBV7-6 with TRBJ2-1; 7 bases agree with TRBD2. Germline CDR1 and CDR2: SGHVS and FNYEAQ. The CDR3 length is 15 residues. The V gene end was trimmed by 5 bases and the J gene end by 2 bases; junction bases not matched to a gene: 6. CDR3 nucleotides: TGTGCCAGCAGCCCCGGGGAGGGCCCCTACAATGAGCAGTTCTTC. This gives the protein CASSPGEGPYNEQFF.

This clone occurred once. This sequence joins TRBV30 and TRBJ1-4; 10 bases map to TRBD1. With V trimmed by 0 bases and J by 3 bases, 10 bases remained unmatched. The CDR3 consists of 18 residues. CDR1 GTSNPN and CDR2 SVGIG come from the germline V gene (reference sequence). This CDR3 is CAWSVRTGGAGSNEKLFF. CDR3 DNA: TGTGCCTGGAGTGTACGGACAGGGGGGGCTGGGTCTAATGAAAAACTGTTTTTT. Together with reference TRBV30 and TRBJ1-4, the CDR3 gives the full variable domain: SQTIHQWPATLVQPVGSPLSLECTVEGTSNPNLYWYRQAAGRGLQLLFYSVGIGQISSEVPQNLSASRPQDRQFILSSKKLLLSDSGFYLCAWSVRTGGAGSNEKLFFGSGTQLSVL.